This T cell receptor beta chain was documented in a study of blood T cell repertoires in COVID-19. For the study at large: The United States, Italy and Spain supplied acute and convalescent COVID-19 samples.

As originally analysed: The authors estimated nucleated cell counts from reference gene primer amplification. Sequenced by immunoSEQ multiplex PCR; TCRdb stores in-frame clones only, minus some. The DNA gave D and trimming, while V, J and clone size come from that table. This repertoire shows about 160,000 clones, roughly 90% found once; its top ten account for less than 2.5%. Material for sequencing was peripheral blood. This clonotype originated in a young man with acute or convalescent COVID-19.

The CDR3: CASSIITGARGELFF. The CDR3 DNA sequence: TGTGCCAGTAGTATCATCACAGGGGCCCGCGGGGAGCTGTTTTTT. The chain employs TRBV19 and TRBJ2-2; TRBD1 matches at 7 bases. In germline, CDR1 is LNHDA, CDR2 SQIVND (reference sequence). J was trimmed by 7 bases and V by 3 bases; bases with no gene match: 8. The CDR3 covers 15 residues. Supplemented by reference TRBV19 and TRBJ2-2, the full variable domain reads DGGITQSPKYLFRKEGQNVTLSCEQNLNHDAMYWYRQDPGQGLRLIYYSQIVNDFQKGDIAEGYSVSREKKESFPLTVTSAQKNPTAFYLCASSIITGARGELFFGEGSRLTVL.